This T cell receptor (beta chain) was recovered during a study of siplizumab effects on memory and regulatory T cells. The CDR3 totals 14 residues. Germline assignment: CDR1 MNHEY and CDR2 SVGAGI. Losses at the gene ends were 5 bases for V and 6 bases for J; bases not matched to a gene: 5. Profiled with immunoSEQ multiplex PCR; TCRdb holds only in-frame clones, not every one. The profile shows about 69,000 clones, 88% of them singletons. Sequencing used Tregs sorted from blood. The TCR sequence derives from a human donor in good health. The chain recombines TRBV6-5 with TRBJ1-4, with 8 bases aligning to TRBD1. The CDR3, as DNA: TGTGCCAGCAGTGGGGGACAGGCGTATGAAAAACTGTTTTTT. This gives the protein CASSGGQAYEKLFF.